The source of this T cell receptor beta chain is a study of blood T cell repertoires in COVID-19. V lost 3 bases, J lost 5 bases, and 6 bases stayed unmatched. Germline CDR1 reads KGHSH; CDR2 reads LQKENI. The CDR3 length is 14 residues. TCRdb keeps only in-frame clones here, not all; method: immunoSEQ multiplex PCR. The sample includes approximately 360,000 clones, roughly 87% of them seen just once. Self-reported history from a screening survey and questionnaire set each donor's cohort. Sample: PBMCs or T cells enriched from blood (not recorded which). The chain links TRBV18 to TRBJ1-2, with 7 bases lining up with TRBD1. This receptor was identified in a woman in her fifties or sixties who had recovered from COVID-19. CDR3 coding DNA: TGTGCCAGCTCACCGGGACAGCGAGTTTATGGCTACACCTTC. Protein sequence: CASSPGQRVYGYTF.